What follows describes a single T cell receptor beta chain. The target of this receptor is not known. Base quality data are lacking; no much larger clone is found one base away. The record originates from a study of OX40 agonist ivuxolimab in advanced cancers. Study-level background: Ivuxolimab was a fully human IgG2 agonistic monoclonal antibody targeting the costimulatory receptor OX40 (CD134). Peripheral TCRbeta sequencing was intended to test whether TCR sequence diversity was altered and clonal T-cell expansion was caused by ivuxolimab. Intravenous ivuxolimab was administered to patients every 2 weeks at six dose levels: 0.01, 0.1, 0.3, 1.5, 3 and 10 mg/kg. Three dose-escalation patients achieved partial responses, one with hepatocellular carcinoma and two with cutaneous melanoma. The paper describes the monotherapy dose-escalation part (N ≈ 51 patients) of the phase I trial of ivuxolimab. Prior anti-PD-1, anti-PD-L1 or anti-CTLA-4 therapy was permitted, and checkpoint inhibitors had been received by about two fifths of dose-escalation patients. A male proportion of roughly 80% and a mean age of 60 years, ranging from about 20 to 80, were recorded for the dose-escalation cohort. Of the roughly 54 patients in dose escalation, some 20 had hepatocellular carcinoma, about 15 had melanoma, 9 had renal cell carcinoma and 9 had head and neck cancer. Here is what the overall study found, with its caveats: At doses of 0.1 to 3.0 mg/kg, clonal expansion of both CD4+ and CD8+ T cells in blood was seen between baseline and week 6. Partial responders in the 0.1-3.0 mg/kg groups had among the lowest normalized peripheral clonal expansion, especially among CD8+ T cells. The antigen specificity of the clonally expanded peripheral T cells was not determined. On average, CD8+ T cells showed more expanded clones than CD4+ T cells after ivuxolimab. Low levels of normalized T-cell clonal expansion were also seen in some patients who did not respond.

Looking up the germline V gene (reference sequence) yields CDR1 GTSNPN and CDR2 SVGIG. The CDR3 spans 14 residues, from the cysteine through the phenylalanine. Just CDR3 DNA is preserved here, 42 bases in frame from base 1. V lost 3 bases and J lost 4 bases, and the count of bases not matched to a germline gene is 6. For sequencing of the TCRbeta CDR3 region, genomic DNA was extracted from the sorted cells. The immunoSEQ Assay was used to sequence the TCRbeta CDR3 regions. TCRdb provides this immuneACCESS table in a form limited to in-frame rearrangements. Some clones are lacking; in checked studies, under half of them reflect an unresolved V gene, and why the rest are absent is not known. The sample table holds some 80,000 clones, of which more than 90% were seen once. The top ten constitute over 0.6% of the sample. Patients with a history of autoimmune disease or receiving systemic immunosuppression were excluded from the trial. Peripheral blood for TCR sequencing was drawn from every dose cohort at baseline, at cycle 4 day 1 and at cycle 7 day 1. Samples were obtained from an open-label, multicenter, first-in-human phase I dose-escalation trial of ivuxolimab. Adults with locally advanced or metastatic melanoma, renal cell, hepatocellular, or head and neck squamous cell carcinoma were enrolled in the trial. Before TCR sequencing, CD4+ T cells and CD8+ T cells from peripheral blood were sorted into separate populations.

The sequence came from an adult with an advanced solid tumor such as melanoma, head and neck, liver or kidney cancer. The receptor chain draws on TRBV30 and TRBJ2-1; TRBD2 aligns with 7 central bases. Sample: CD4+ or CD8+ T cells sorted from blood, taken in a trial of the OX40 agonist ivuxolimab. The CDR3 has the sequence CAWRAAGTYNEQFF. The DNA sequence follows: TGTGCCTGGAGAGCAGCGGGGACGTACAATGAGCAGTTCTTC.